This T cell receptor beta chain was identified during a study of T cells in Graves' hyperthyroidism and ophthalmopathy. General study results and limits: Most clonotypes expanded in the thyroid (above 0.001) were also present in blood.

Uncontrolled infection, other autoimmune disease, pregnancy or lactation excluded patients. The CDR3 consists of 15 residues. Per germline, CDR1 SQVTM and CDR2 ANQGSEA. Deletions cut 1 base from V and 0 bases from J, with 12 bases between. This clonotype was seen ten or more times. Antigen unknown. The TCR beta CDR3 regions underwent amplification using RNA transcripts as the source. HTBI primers were the set used in a first-round RT-PCR of the TCR CDR3. From the multiplex PCR reads, TCRdb called clonotypes with MiXCR, one entry per CDR3 protein. Of 350,000 to 400,000 distinct CDR3 sequences listed, approximately 19% are singletons.

The sample taken for sequencing was blood. This clonotype was obtained from a woman younger than 35 with Graves' hyperthyroidism. This chain connects TRBV29-1 to TRBJ1-2, with D unresolved. The CDR3 reads CSVEALGVSNYGYTF. CDR3 DNA sequence: TGCAGCGTTGAAGCTCTGGGCGTCTCTAACTATGGCTACACCTTC. The full variable domain, in which reference TRBV29-1 and TRBJ1-2 provide the parts outside the CDR3, is SAVISQKPSRDICQRGTSLTIQCQVDSQVTMMFWYRQQPGQSLTLIATANQGSEATYESGFVIDKFPISRPNLTFSTLTVSNMSPEDSSIYLCSVEALGVSNYGYTFGSGTRLTVV.